A selection of T cell receptor beta chains follows, all from one sample in a study of control samples from healthy donors and cancer patients. Using immunoSEQ multiplex PCR, the repertoire was profiled, and TCRdb retains in-frame clones only, with some absent. This table holds under 80,000 clones, about 95% found once. What was sequenced was blood. All receptors derive from a woman in her thirties or forties in good health. Each CDR3 is given with its conserved first and last residue. A D gene is named only where the DNA matches it firmly. The listing skips clone size in some rows; elsewhere it reads once, few, many or a size class.

j_call v_call d_call clone_size cdr3_nt cdr3_aa
TRBJ2-7 TRBV19 TRBD2 NA TGTGCCAGTAGTGTCACCGGGACTACTTCCTACGAGCAGTACTTC CASSVTGTTSYEQYF
TRBJ1-1 TRBV4-3 NA NA TGCGCCAGCAGCCAAGGAACTCCGGCAGGTTGGCCCACTGAAGCTTTCTTT CASSQGTPAGWPTEAFF
TRBJ1-2 TRBV5-1 NA NA TGCGCCAGCAGCTTCTCGACAGAAAACTATGGCTACACCTTC CASSFSTENYGYTF
TRBJ2-1 TRBV13 TRBD2 NA TGTGCCAGCAGCTATCGGCGGGGGAGCTCCTACAATGAGCAGTTCTTC CASSYRRGSSYNEQFF
TRBJ2-1 TRBV5-1 NA NA TGCGCCAGCAGCCGGGCGGGCCGCTACAATGAGCAGTTCTTC CASSRAGRYNEQFF
TRBJ2-5 TRBV3-1/TRBV3-2 TRBD2 NA TGTGCCAGCGAACTAGCGGGGACCAGACCGGCCCAGTACTTC CASELAGTRPAQYF
TRBJ2-7 TRBV12-3/TRBV12-4 TRBD1 few TGTGCCAGCAGTCCTCAGGGGGTCGAGCAGTACTTC CASSPQGVEQYF
TRBJ1-5 TRBV7-2 NA NA TGTGCCAGCAGCTTAATTGCGTCAGGGGTTCAGCCCCAGCATTTT CASSLIASGVQPQHF
TRBJ1-5 TRBV30 NA NA TGTGCCTGGAGTGTATTATCCGATCAGCCCCAGCATTTT CAWSVLSDQPQHF
TRBJ2-3 TRBV4-1 TRBD2 NA TGCGCCAGCAGCCAAGACGATCCGGGACTAGGCTGGGATACGCAGTATTTT CASSQDDPGLGWDTQYF
TRBJ2-2 TRBV2 NA NA TGTGCCACCCGACAGAGGAACACCGGGGAGCTGTTTTTT CATRQRNTGELFF
TRBJ1-2 TRBV28 NA NA TGTGCCAGCAGTACAGGAGGGGGAATTGGCTATGGCTACACCTTC CASSTGGGIGYGYTF
TRBJ2-5 TRBV15 NA NA TGTGCCACCAGCAGAGTAGAGGGGTTCGAGACCCAGTACTTC CATSRVEGFETQYF
TRBJ1-1 TRBV7-2 TRBD1 few TGTGCCAGCAGCCCGCAGACAGGGGACCCTGAAGCTTTCTTT CASSPQTGDPEAFF
TRBJ2-7 TRBV18 TRBD1 NA TGTGCCAGCTCTAAGGGACAGGACTACGAGCAGTACTTC CASSKGQDYEQYF
TRBJ1-4 TRBV4-3 NA NA TGCGCCAGCAGCCTTGGGCGAGGTTCTTGGGATGAAAAACTGTTTTTT CASSLGRGSWDEKLFF
TRBJ2-1 TRBV5-4 NA NA TGTGCCAGCAGCTTGGTAAGGGCCAGCAGAAGGGACAATGAGCAGTTCTTC CASSLVRASRRDNEQFF
TRBJ1-1 TRBV29-1 NA NA TGCAGCGCCCGAACAGGAGGGAATCGGGAAGCTTTCTTT CSARTGGNREAFF
TRBJ2-1 TRBV9 TRBD1 NA TGTGCCAGCAGCGTAGACGCGGGACAGGGTTGGAATGAGCAGTTCTTC CASSVDAGQGWNEQFF
TRBJ2-3 TRBV6-5 NA NA TGTGCCAGCAGTCGAAGGAGGTTTAGCACAGATACGCAGTATTTT CASSRRRFSTDTQYF
TRBJ1-2 TRBV30 NA once TGTGCCTGGAGTGCTACACTCCGTCCGGCGTCTGGCTACACCTTC CAWSATLRPASGYTF
TRBJ1-2 TRBV7-9 NA NA TGTGCCAGCAGCGGACTGAGTTATGGCTACACCTTC CASSGLSYGYTF
TRBJ2-7 TRBV7-2 TRBD2 NA TGTGCCAGCAGCTTACGGACGGGACGACTAGCGGGTTCCTACGAGCAGTACTTC CASSLRTGRLAGSYEQYF
TRBJ2-1 TRBV19 TRBD2 NA TGTGCCAGTAGTATAGGGACTAGCGGGTACAATGAGCAGTTCTTC CASSIGTSGYNEQFF
TRBJ1-2 TRBV9 NA NA TGTGCCAGCAGCGGGAATAGTTGGGCAGATGGCTACACCTTC CASSGNSWADGYTF
TRBJ1-6 TRBV6-1 TRBD1 NA TGTGCCAGCAGAGAACCCGGGACAGGGCTTCTGAGCTCCTATAATTCACCCCTCCACTTT CASREPGTGLLSSYNSPLHF
TRBJ2-1 TRBV5-1 TRBD2 NA TGCGCCAGCAGCCCAAGACTAGCGGGGTCAAATGAGCAGTTCTTC CASSPRLAGSNEQFF
TRBJ1-1 TRBV5-6 TRBD1 NA TGTGCCAGCAGCGCGGGGACAGGGGGCCACACTGAAGCTTTCTTT CASSAGTGGHTEAFF
TRBJ2-3 TRBV5-6 NA NA TGTGCCAGCAGCTCGACGCCTGGGGGGGGCCCCACAGATACGCAGTATTTT CASSSTPGGGPTDTQYF
TRBJ2-7 TRBV5-6 TRBD1 NA TGTGCCAGCAGCCACGGGGGACAGGGCTACGAGCAGTACTTC CASSHGGQGYEQYF
TRBJ2-1 TRBV5-1 TRBD2 NA TGCGCCAGCAGCAACATAGCGGGAGGGCTGATGAATGAGCAGTTCTTC CASSNIAGGLMNEQFF
TRBJ1-1 TRBV6-5 NA NA TGTGCCAGCAGCCCCCGGGACGGACACACTGAAGCTTTCTTT CASSPRDGHTEAFF
TRBJ1-1 TRBV7-2 NA NA TGTGCCAGCAGCTTCGCACATTTGAACACTGAAGCTTTCTTT CASSFAHLNTEAFF
TRBJ2-4 TRBV15 TRBD1 few TGTGCCACCAGCCAAGACAGGGGCTCGGCCAAAAACATTCAGTACTTC CATSQDRGSAKNIQYF
TRBJ1-2 TRBV6-5 NA NA TGTGCCAGCAGTTACTTAATCCAGGGTTGGCATGGCTACACCTTC CASSYLIQGWHGYTF
TRBJ1-1 TRBV19 NA NA TGTGCCAGTAGTATCGGACAACTGAACACTGAAGCTTTCTTT CASSIGQLNTEAFF
TRBJ1-2 TRBV19 NA once TGTGCCAGTAGACTCGGGGGTCCTACCGATGGCTACACCTTC CASRLGGPTDGYTF
TRBJ2-7 TRBV21-1 NA NA TGTGCCAGCAGCAAAGCGGGACTGTATAATGGGGTCTACGAGCAGTACTTC CASSKAGLYNGVYEQYF
TRBJ2-3 TRBV18 TRBD2 once TGTGCCAGCTCACCAAGGGCTAGCGGGGGTCTAACAGATACGCAGTATTTT CASSPRASGGLTDTQYF
TRBJ2-6 TRBV6-2/TRBV6-3 NA NA TGTGCCAGCAGTTACCGGGGTTCTGGGGCCAACGTCCTGACTTTC CASSYRGSGANVLTF
TRBJ2-1 TRBV7-9 TRBD1 NA TGTGCCAGCAGCTTTACGGCGGGACAGGGGAATGAGCAGTTCTTC CASSFTAGQGNEQFF
TRBJ1-1 TRBV11-2 NA once TGTGCCAGCAGCTTTGATGCAGGGGCCTTCACTGAAGCTTTCTTT CASSFDAGAFTEAFF
TRBJ2-7 TRBV6-2/TRBV6-3 NA NA TGTGCCAGCAGTTACTCGAAGGACGGCATCTACGAGCAGTACTTC CASSYSKDGIYEQYF
TRBJ2-3 TRBV7-9 TRBD2 NA TGTGCCAGCAGCTTAGGGACTAGCTTGAGTTTCGGTACGCAGTATTTT CASSLGTSLSFGTQYF
TRBJ2-1 TRBV7-9 NA NA TGTGCCAGCAGTGGGGGCAGGGGCAATGAGCAGTTCTTC CASSGGRGNEQFF
TRBJ2-3 TRBV6-4 NA NA TGTGCCAGCAGTGCGGGGGGAGACAGGGCCACAGATACGCAGTATTTT CASSAGGDRATDTQYF
TRBJ2-3 TRBV4-2 NA NA TGTGCCAGCAGCCAGACGGAGTGGACTAGCACAGATACGCAGTATTTT CASSQTEWTSTDTQYF
TRBJ1-1 TRBV21-1 NA NA TGTGCCAGCAGCCCCGGGGGGAGAGCTTTCTTT CASSPGGRAFF
TRBJ2-2 TRBV29-1 NA NA TGCAGCGTTGGAGGGGTTCGGGGTGGGGAGCTGTTTTTT CSVGGVRGGELFF
TRBJ2-1 TRBV5-1 TRBD2 NA TGCGCCAGCAGCTCTCTAGCGGGAGTTTTAGATGAGCAGTTCTTC CASSSLAGVLDEQFF
TRBJ2-2 TRBV6-4 TRBD2 NA TGTGCCAGCAGTGATGAAGCGGGAAACACCGGGGAGCTGTTTTTT CASSDEAGNTGELFF
TRBJ1-1 TRBV7-2 NA NA TGTGCCAGCAGCTTAAGCGTGGGACGAGCTTTCTTT CASSLSVGRAFF
TRBJ1-6 TRBV4-1 NA NA TGCGCCAGCAGCCAAGAAGGGGTTTCACCCCTCCACTTT CASSQEGVSPLHF
TRBJ2-1 TRBV11-2 TRBD1 NA TGTGCCAGCAGCAGGTGGACAGGAGAGCAGTTCTTC CASSRWTGEQFF
TRBJ2-1 TRBV11-2 NA NA TGTGCCAGCAGCTTCCCCGGTGCGCTGTACAATGAGCAGTTCTTC CASSFPGALYNEQFF
TRBJ2-7 TRBV6-5 NA NA TGTGCCAGCAGTTACTTCCCAGGGAATTACGGCTACGAGCAGTACTTC CASSYFPGNYGYEQYF
TRBJ2-7 TRBV2 TRBD2 NA TGTGCCAGCAGGGATCCCGGGACTAGCGGGATCGAGCAGTACTTC CASRDPGTSGIEQYF
TRBJ2-3 TRBV9 TRBD2 NA TGTGCCAGCAGCCCCGACCTAGCGGGGGCTCCCACAGATACGCAGTATTTT CASSPDLAGAPTDTQYF
TRBJ1-1 TRBV3-1/TRBV3-2 TRBD1 NA TGTGCCAGCAGCCAACCCGGGACAGGGAAAACTGAAGCTTTCTTT CASSQPGTGKTEAFF